This paragraph covers one T cell receptor (beta chain) sequence. Its antigen is unidentified. The CDR3 length is 14 residues. V shed 5 bases and J 2 bases; nucleotides not matched to a gene: 6. Germline values: CDR1 WNHNN, CDR2 SYGVQD (reference sequence). These data belong to a study of shared clonotypes between healthy human individuals. Regarding the study as a whole: Generally, estimated richness proved larger in naive subsets than it did in memory subsets. Depth was large, yet rarefaction showed that sorted-subset sequencing was incomplete.

Generated by immunoSEQ multiplex PCR, the TCRdb table keeps only in-frame clones and is missing some. The table lists under 1,900,000 clones, about 98.5% of them singletons, with 0.36% in the top ten. All donors were Caucasian adults living in Nashville, Tennessee. Memory CD4+ cells were the fraction left after CD45RA+ naive selection. This sequence originates from a man aged 30 to 39 in good health. The specimen was naive CD4+ T cells sorted from blood. Subset: CD45RA+ positively selected. The chain is built from TRBV10-1 and TRBJ2-7; 7 bases fit TRBD2. CDR3 in amino acids: CASSWASGPYEQYF. CDR3 nucleotide sequence: TGCGCCAGCAGTTGGGCTAGCGGACCCTACGAGCAGTACTTC.